One sample yielded the 6 T cell receptor beta chains listed below, sequenced in a study of Ad26.COV2.S vaccination and SARS-CoV-2 variants. Assay used: immunoSEQ multiplex PCR; TCRdb lists only in-frame clones, some missing. The repertoire holds over 450,000 clones, with about 89% as singletons. Treatment meaning: around 19 received Ad26.COV2.S at low or high dose, single or two shots; 5 received placebo; per-sample allocation not given. Collection of the samples took place on day 63 after the first injection of vaccine or placebo. Sequencing was performed on peripheral blood, taken in a trial of Ad26.COV2.S vaccine versus placebo. Source of these receptors: a person between 18 and 65 years old who received the Ad26.COV2.S COVID-19 vaccine or a placebo.

There are a few counts of this clone. The J gene is TRBJ2-7, the V gene TRBV5-6; 9 bases align to TRBD2. Trimming at V came to 0 bases and at J to 0 bases, leaving 10 bases not matched to a gene. Germline loops: CDR1 SGHDT, CDR2 YYEEEE. The CDR3 is 18 amino acids. This chain's CDR3 is CASSLATSGPPPSYEQYF. The CDR3 nucleotides are TGTGCCAGCAGCTTGGCTACTAGCGGGCCTCCTCCCTCCTACGAGCAGTACTTC.

The CDR3 here is CASRSTGGDSPLHF. The DNA of the CDR3 is TGTGCCAGCAGGTCCACAGGGGGCGATTCACCCCTCCACTTT. The rearrangement links TRBV28 to TRBJ1-6, with 9 bases identical to TRBD1. The germline V gene has CDR1 MDHEN and CDR2 SYDVKM. CDR3 length equals 14 residues. The V and J ends lost 6 bases and 8 bases, in that order; junction bases with no gene match: 5.

Concerning this clone itself: Compared with germline, one end of the junction differs, possibly owing to a read error. The chain is built from TRBV7-9 and TRBJ1-2; no clear D gene. Germline V gene data show CDR1 as SEHNR and CDR2 as FQNEAQ (reference sequence). The CDR3 has 9 amino acids. The CDR3 loop is CASSFGDDF. In nucleotides, the CDR3 is TGTGCCAGCAGCTTCGGGGATGACTTC.

J is TRBJ2-1 and V is TRBV10-2, with TRBD2 matching over 14 bases. V gave up 2 bases and J gave up 7 bases; unmatched junction bases: 7. This CDR3 comprises 17 residues. Germline V CDR1 and CDR2: WSHSY, SAAADI. The CDR3 DNA follows: TGCGCCAGCAGTGAGCCGGGACTAGCGGGAGTTAGGAATGAGCAGTTCTTC. It codes for CASSEPGLAGVRNEQFF.

The genes are TRBV6-1 and TRBJ1-6, with D unclear. From germline, CDR1 is MNHNS and CDR2 SASEGT. This CDR3 has 14 amino acids. Trimming took off 2 bases at V and 7 bases at J, with 9 bases between the two ends. CDR3 bases: TGTGCCAGCAGTGAAATTGTCCGAAATTCACCCCTCCACTTT. Translation: CASSEIVRNSPLHF.

J is TRBJ2-1 and V is TRBV18; D is perhaps TRBD2 (8 bases). This CDR3 has 19 amino acids. Germline V lookup: CDR1 KGHSH, CDR2 LQKENI. The V gene lost 3 bases and the J gene lost 0 bases, with 21 bases spanning the gap. The CDR3 sequence: CASSPQGGLAGSSYNEQFF. DNA for the CDR3: TGTGCCAGCTCACCGCAGGGGGGCTTAGCGGGGAGCTCCTACAATGAGCAGTTCTTC.